This record covers a single TCR beta chain. These data belong to a study of regulatory T cells in long-lasting Graves disease. At the level of the study: Graves' patients, newly diagnosed, had taken antithyroid drugs under 3 months.

Construction of TCR beta libraries relied on iRepertoire HTBI primers and on Arm-PCR targeting CDR3 regions. MiXCR, applied by TCRdb to the multiplex PCR reads, yields one record per CDR3 protein. The data hold 500,000 or so distinct CDR3 sequences, with roughly a sixth observed a single time. Time point meaning: newly diagnosed GD, antithyroid drugs for less than 3 months. The TCR library was made from RNA that had been extracted from PBMCs in TRIzol. Separately, the same data were catalogued under a study of T cells in Graves' hyperthyroidism and ophthalmopathy. That paper states: Blood held most thyroid clonotypes expanded above 0.001 frequency. Ophthalmopathy cases were set apart from stable hyperthyroidism by a 13 V-J model.

The specimen comprised peripheral blood mononuclear cells (PBMCs), sampled at new diagnosis, from a patient treated with antithyroid drugs. This receptor was obtained from a woman aged 35-65 years with Graves disease.

The CDR3 coding sequence is TGTGCCAGCAGCCAAGCCTCTACTAGCGGGGATGAGACCCAGTACTTC. This gives the protein CASSQASTSGDETQYF. The rearrangement joins TRBV3-1 to TRBJ2-5; 10 bases map to TRBD2. V was clipped by 1 base and J by 5 bases; unmatched bases: 7. Germline V gene data show CDR1 as LGHDT and CDR2 as YNNKEL (reference sequence). The CDR3 extends over 16 amino acids.